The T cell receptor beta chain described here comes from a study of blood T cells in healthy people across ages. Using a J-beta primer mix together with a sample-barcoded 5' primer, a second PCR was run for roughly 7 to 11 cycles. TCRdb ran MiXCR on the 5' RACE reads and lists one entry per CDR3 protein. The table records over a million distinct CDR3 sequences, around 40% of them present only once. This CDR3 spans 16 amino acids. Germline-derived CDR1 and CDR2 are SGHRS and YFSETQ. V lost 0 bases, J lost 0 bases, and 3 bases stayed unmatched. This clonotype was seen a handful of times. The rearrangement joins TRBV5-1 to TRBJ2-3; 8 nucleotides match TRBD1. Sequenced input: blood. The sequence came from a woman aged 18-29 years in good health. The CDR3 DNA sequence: TGCGCCAGCAGCTTGGTTGGGACAGGAAGCACAGATACGCAGTATTTT. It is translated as CASSLVGTGSTDTQYF.